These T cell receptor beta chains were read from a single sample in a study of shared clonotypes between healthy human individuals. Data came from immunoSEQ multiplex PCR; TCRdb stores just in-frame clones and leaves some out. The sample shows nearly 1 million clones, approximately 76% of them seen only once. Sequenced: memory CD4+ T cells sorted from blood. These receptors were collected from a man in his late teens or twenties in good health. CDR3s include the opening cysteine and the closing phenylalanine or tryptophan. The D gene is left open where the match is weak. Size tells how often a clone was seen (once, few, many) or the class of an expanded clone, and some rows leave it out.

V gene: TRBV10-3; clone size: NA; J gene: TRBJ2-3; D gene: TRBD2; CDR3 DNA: TGTGCCATCAGTGAGCTGATCGGACTAGCGGGGAGGGAAGATACGCAGTATTTT; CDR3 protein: CAISELIGLAGREDTQYF
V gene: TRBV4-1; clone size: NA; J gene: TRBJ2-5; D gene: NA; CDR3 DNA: TGCGCCAGCAGAGGCGGACTGAACCAAGAGACCCAGTACTTC; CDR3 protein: CASRGGLNQETQYF
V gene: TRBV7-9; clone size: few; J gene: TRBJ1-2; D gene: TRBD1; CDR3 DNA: TGTGCCAGCAGCTTAGGACACAGGGGTGGCTACACCTTC; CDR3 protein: CASSLGHRGGYTF
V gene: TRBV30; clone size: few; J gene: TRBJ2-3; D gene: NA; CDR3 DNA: TGTGCCTGGAATGCTGGGGCGGGTGGCACAGATACGCAGTATTTT; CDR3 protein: CAWNAGAGGTDTQYF
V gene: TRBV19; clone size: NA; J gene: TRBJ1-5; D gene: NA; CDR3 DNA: TGTGCCAGTAGCTTACAGCGCAATCAGCCCCAGCATTTT; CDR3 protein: CASSLQRNQPQHF
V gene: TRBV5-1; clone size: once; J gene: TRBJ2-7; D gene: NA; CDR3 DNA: TGCGCCAGCAGCTTGTTCCCTGGACAGCAGTCCTACGAGCAGTACTTC; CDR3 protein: CASSLFPGQQSYEQYF
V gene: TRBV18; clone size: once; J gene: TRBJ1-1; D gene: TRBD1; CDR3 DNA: TGTGCCAGCTCCTATGACAGGGAAGGCACTGAAGCTTTCTTT; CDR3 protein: CASSYDREGTEAFF
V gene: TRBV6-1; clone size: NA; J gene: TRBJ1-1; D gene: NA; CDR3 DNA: TGTGCCAGCAGGCGCGTTGAAGGCACTGAAGCTTTCTTT; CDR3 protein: CASRRVEGTEAFF
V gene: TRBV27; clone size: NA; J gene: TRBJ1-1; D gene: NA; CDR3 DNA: TGTGCCAGCAGTTTATCCTTTGGGGGGAACACTGAAGCTTTCTTT; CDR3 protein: CASSLSFGGNTEAFF
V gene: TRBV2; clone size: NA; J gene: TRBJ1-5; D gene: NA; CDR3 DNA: TGTGCCAGCAGTGACCAGGGCGCAGGTCAGCCCCAGCATTTT; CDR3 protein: CASSDQGAGQPQHF
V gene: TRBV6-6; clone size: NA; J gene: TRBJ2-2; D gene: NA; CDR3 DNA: TGTGCCAGCAGTCACGGAGGGACAGAGAACACCGGGGAGCTGTTTTTT; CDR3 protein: CASSHGGTENTGELFF
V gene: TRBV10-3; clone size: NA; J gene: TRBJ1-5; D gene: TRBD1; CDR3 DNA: TGTGCCATCAGTGGGCAGGGGGGTCTGGAGCCCCAGCATTTT; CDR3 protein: CAISGQGGLEPQHF
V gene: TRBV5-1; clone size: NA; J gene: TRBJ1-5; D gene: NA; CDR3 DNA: TGCGCCAGCAGCTTGGATGGCAGAACCAATCAGCCCCAGCATTTT; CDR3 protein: CASSLDGRTNQPQHF
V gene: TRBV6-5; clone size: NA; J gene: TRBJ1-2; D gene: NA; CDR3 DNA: TGTGCCAGCATTGACCGGGCTTATGGCTACACCTTC; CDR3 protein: CASIDRAYGYTF
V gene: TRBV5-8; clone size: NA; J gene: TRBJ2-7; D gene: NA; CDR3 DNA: TGTGCCAGCAGCTTGGCTCGGTTAGGACCCTACGAGCAGTACTTC; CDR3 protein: CASSLARLGPYEQYF
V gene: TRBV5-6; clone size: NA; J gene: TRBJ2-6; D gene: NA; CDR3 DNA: TGTGCCAGCAGCTTGGAGTTGGTCTCTGGGGCCAACGTCCTGACTTTC; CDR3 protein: CASSLELVSGANVLTF
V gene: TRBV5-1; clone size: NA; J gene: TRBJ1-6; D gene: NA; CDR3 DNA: TGCGCCAGCAGCTTGACCGGGGTTGGATCCTATAATTCACCCCTCCACTTT; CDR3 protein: CASSLTGVGSYNSPLHF
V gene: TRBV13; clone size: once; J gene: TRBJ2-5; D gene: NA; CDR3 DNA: TGTGCCAGCAGCTTGGGAAAGGGTAAACAAGAGACCCAGTACTTC; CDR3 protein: CASSLGKGKQETQYF
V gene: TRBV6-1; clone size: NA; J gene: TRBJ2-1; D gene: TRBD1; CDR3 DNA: TGTGCCAGCACCTGGAGAGGGGGCAACAATGAGCAGTTCTTC; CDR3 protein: CASTWRGGNNEQFF
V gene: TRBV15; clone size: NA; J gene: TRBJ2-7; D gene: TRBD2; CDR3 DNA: TGTGCCACCAGCAGAGGCGGGGGGGCCTCTGAGCAGTACTTC; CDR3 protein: CATSRGGGASEQYF
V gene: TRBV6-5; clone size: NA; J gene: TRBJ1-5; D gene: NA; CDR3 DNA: TGTGCCAGCAGCCCAGAGGGCAATCAGCCCCAGCATTTT; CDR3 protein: CASSPEGNQPQHF
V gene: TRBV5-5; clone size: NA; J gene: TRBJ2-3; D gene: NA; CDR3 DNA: TGTGCCAGCAGCCACCCGGGGCTCGTGCGGGATACGCAGTATTTT; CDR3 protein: CASSHPGLVRDTQYF
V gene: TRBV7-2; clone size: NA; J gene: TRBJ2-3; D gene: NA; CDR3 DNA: TGTGCCAGCAGCTTAGAAGGGAAAAGCACAGATACGCAGTATTTT; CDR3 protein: CASSLEGKSTDTQYF
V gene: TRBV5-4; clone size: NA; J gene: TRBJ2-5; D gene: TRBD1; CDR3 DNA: TGTGCCAGCAGCCAAGACAGGGGTCAAGAGACCCAGTACTTC; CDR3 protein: CASSQDRGQETQYF
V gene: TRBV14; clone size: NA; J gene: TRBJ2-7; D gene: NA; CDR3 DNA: TGTGCCAGCAGCCAAGTCCAGGGAGAAAGCGAGCAGTACTTC; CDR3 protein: CASSQVQGESEQYF
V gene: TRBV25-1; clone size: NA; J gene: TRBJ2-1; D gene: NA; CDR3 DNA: TGTGCCAGCAGCGATCAGGGGCATGAGCAGTTCTTC; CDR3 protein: CASSDQGHEQFF
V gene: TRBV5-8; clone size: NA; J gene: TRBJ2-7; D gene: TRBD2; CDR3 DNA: TGTGCCAGCAGCCTGGGCACTAGCGGGAGTTGGCAGTACTTC; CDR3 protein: CASSLGTSGSWQYF
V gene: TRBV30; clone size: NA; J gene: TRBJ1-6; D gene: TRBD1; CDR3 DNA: TGTGCCTGGAGTGTGGGACAGGGGACTAATTCACCCCTCCACTTT; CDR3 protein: CAWSVGQGTNSPLHF
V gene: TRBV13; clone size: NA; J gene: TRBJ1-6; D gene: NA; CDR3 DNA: TGTGCCAGCAGCTATGGACAGAGCTCCTATAATTCACCCCTCCACTTT; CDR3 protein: CASSYGQSSYNSPLHF
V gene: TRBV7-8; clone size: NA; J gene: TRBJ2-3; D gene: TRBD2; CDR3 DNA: TGTGCCAGCAGCTTAGAGCGGGGGGGCCGAGATACGCAGTATTTT; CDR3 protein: CASSLERGGRDTQYF
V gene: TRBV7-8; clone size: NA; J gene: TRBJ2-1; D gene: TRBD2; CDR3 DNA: TGTGCCAGCAGCTTAGAGCCAGCGGGAGAGACTGAGCAGTTCTTC; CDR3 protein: CASSLEPAGETEQFF
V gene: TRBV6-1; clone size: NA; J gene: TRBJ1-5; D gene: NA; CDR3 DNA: TGTGCCAGCAGTGTGGACCTACAACAGCCCCAGCATTTT; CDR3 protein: CASSVDLQQPQHF
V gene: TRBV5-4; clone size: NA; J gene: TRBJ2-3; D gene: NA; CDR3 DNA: TGTGCCAGCAGCTTGGGCGACTCCGATACGCAGTATTTT; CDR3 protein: CASSLGDSDTQYF
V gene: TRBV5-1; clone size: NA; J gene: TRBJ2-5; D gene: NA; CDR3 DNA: TGCGCCAGCAGCTTGGTGGCGGGGAAGCAAGAGACCCAGTACTTC; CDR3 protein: CASSLVAGKQETQYF
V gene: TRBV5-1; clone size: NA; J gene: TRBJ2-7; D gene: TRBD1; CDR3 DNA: TGCGCCAGCAGCTTGGTTGGTCCGACAGGGGGCCGCGAGCAGTACTTC; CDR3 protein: CASSLVGPTGGREQYF
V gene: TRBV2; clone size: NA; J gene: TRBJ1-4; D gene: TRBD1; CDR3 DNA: TGTGCCAGCAGCCTCAGGACAGGGGGGAATGAAAAACTGTTTTTT; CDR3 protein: CASSLRTGGNEKLFF
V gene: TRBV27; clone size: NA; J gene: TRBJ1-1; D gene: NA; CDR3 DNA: TGTGCCAGCAGTCCCTCGGGGTCGGCGAACACTGAAGCTTTCTTT; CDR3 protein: CASSPSGSANTEAFF
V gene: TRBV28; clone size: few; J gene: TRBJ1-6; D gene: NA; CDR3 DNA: TGTGCCAGCAGTTTCGGGGTAGGGTCACCCCTCCACTTT; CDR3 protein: CASSFGVGSPLHF
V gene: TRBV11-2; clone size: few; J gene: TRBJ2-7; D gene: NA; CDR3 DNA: TGTGCCAGCAGCTTAGGGTATGTGGGAAACGAGCAGTACTTC; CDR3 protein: CASSLGYVGNEQYF
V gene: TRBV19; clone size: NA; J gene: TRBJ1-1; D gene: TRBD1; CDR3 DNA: TGTGCCAGTAGTGTCCAGACAGGGACTGAAGCTTTCTTT; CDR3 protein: CASSVQTGTEAFF
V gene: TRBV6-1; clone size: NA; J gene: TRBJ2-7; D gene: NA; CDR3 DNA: TGTGCCAGCAGGCGGGTTACCAGCTCCTACGAGCAGTACTTC; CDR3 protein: CASRRVTSSYEQYF
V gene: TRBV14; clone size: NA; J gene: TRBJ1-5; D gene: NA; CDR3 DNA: TGTGCCAGCAGCCTTCAGGGGAATCAGCCCCAGCATTTT; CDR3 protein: CASSLQGNQPQHF
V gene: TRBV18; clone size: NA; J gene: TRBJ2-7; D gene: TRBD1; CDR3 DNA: TGTGCCAGCTCACCTACGACCGGGACAGGGGGTGCCGAGCAGTACTTC; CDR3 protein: CASSPTTGTGGAEQYF
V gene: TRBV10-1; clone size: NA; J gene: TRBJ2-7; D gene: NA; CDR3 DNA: TGCGCCAGCAGTGGAAACGGAGAGCAGTACTTC; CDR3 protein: CASSGNGEQYF
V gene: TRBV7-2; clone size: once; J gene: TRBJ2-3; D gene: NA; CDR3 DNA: TGTGCCAGCAGCTTAAGGCTAGAACGCACAGATACGCAGTATTTT; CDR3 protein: CASSLRLERTDTQYF
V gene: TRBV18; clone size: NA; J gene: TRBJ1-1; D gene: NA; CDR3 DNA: TGTGCCAGCTCACAAGGGGTTGGGATGAACACTGAAGCTTTCTTT; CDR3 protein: CASSQGVGMNTEAFF